This TCR beta chain was observed in a study of shared clonotypes between healthy human individuals. TCRdb's copy holds only in-frame clones and misses some; the assay was immunoSEQ multiplex PCR. The sample has about a million clones, 76% seen once. With regard to this clone: As yet, its antigen is unknown.

The study, taken as a whole, reports: In having few donors, the study represented limited genetic and exposure-history diversity. Sharing across four donors was highest in naive CD4 (around 5%) and lowest in memory CD8 (roughly 0.4%). Depth of sequencing was expected to influence donor clonotype sharing. Among the subsets, naive ones generally showed larger estimated richness than memory ones.

What was sequenced was memory CD4+ T cells sorted from blood. This sample's subset: CD45RA-negative fraction. The receptor was isolated from a man between 18 and 35 years old in good health.

The CDR3 nucleotides are TGTGCCAGTAGTGGCGGACGGGCTCTTGGAAACACCATATATTTT. Amino acids: CASSGGRALGNTIYF. The V and J genes are TRBV19 and TRBJ1-3; no reliable D call. Germline assignment: CDR1 LNHDA and CDR2 SQIVND (reference sequence). The CDR3 extends over 15 amino acids. Trimming stripped 5 bases from V and 3 bases from J, with 14 bases between.